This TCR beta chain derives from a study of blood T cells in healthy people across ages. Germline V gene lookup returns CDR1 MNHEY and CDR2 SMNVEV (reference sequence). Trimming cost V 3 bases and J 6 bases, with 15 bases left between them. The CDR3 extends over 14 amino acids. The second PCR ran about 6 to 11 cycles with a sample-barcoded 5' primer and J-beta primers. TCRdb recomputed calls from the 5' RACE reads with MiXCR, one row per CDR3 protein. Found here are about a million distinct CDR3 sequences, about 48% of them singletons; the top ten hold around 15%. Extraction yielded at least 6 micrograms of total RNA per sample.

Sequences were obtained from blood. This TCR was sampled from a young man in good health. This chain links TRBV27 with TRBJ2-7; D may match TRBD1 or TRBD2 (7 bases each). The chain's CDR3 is CASSFTPGGGEQYF. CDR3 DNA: TGTGCCAGCAGTTTTACCCCAGGGGGGGGCGAGCAGTACTTC.